A selection of T cell receptor beta chains follows, all from one sample in a study of metastatic and nonmetastatic thyroid tumors. MiXCR was used by TCRdb to re-call the PCR reads. The table has tens of thousands of clones, less than 25% seen once. The specimen was blood. The receptor set was obtained from a female donor with papillary thyroid cancer or a benign thyroid nodule (not recorded which). Some clones in this sample may be carry-over from other donors' samples. Both conserved end residues are part of each CDR3. Fields, in order: clone size, J gene, V gene, D gene, CDR3 protein, CDR3 DNA. The D gene is left open where the match is weak. The size entry is marked missing in some rows and otherwise reads once, few, many or a size class.

few | TRBJ2-7 | TRBV19 | - | CASHSQESSYEQYF | TGTGCCAGTCACTCCCAGGAAAGCTCATACGAGCAGTACTTC
few | TRBJ1-2 | TRBV6-6 | - | CASSYSDRMHYGYTF | TGTGCCAGCAGTTACTCCGACAGGATGCACTATGGATACACATTC
few | TRBJ2-3 | TRBV3-1 | - | CASSQDPRTTQYF | TGTGCCAGCAGCCAAGATCCAAGGACTACGCAGTATTTT
few | TRBJ2-2 | TRBV6-2/TRBV6-3 | - | CASSRTPLAFANTGELFF | TGTGCCAGCAGTCGGACGCCGCTAGCCTTCGCGAACACCGGGGAGCTGTTTTTT
few | TRBJ1-1 | TRBV6-1 | - | CASSPLGQMNTEAFF | TGTGCCAGCAGCCCCCTAGGGCAGATGAACACTGAAGCTTTCTTT
- | TRBJ2-7 | TRBV28 | TRBD1 | CASRTGGFYEQYF | TGTGCCAGCAGGACAGGGGGTTTTTACGAGCAGTACTTC
few | TRBJ1-5 | TRBV7-2 | TRBD1 | CASSFGQANQPQHF | TGTGCCAGCAGCTTTGGACAGGCGAATCAGCCCCAGCATTTT
medium-sized | TRBJ2-7 | TRBV12-3/TRBV12-4 | - | CASSRTGGYEQYF | TGTGCCAGCAGCCGCACCGGGGGTTACGAGCAGTACTTC
many | TRBJ2-2 | TRBV27 | - | CASSFGGTTGELFF | TGTGCCAGCAGTTTTGGGGGGACGACCGGGGAGCTGTTTTTT
many | TRBJ2-3 | TRBV11-2 | TRBD1 | CASSLLRGARDRNTQYF | TGTGCCAGCAGCTTACTGAGGGGGGCCCGGGACAGGAATACGCAGTATTTT
- | TRBJ2-2 | TRBV9 | - | CDSSVVTGELFF | TGTGACAGCAGCGTAGTCACAGGGGAGCTGTTTTTT
- | TRBJ2-7 | TRBV6-4 | - | CASSDGYEQYF | TGTGCCAGCAGTGACGGTTACGAGCAGTACTTC
medium-sized | TRBJ1-5 | TRBV28 | - | CASRTEYNQPQHF | TGTGCCAGCAGAACGGAATACAATCAGCCCCAGCATTTT
few | TRBJ2-5 | TRBV6-1 | - | CARKTGLGTQYF | TGTGCCAGAAAAACAGGGCTGGGGACCCAGTACTTC
- | TRBJ2-1 | TRBV11-2 | - | CAISLDLGEQFF | TGTGCCATCAGCTTAGATCTTGGTGAGCAGTTCTTC
few | TRBJ1-2 | TRBV19 | - | CASRRGATNYGYTF | TGTGCCAGTAGAAGGGGGGCCACAAACTATGGCTACACCTTC
- | TRBJ1-3 | TRBV30 | - | CAWSRGSGNTIYF | TGTGCCTGGAGTCGCGGATCTGGAAACACCATATATTTT
medium-sized | TRBJ1-2 | TRBV6-1 | - | CASSDAQGFGGGYTF | TGTGCCAGCAGTGACGCACAGGGTTTTGGAGGTGGCTACACCTTC
- | TRBJ2-7 | TRBV30 | - | CAWSGNYEQYF | TGTGCCTGGAGCGGAAACTACGAGCAGTACTTC
- | TRBJ2-7 | TRBV18 | TRBD1 | CASSPDRGHEQYF | TGTGCCAGCTCACCGGACAGGGGCCACGAGCAGTACTTC
once | TRBJ1-2 | TRBV11-2 | TRBD1 | CASSPTPQGRSYGYTF | TGTGCCAGCAGTCCAACTCCACAGGGGCGCAGCTATGGCTACACCTTC
- | TRBJ2-7 | TRBV2 | - | CASSGAVTSYEQYF | TGTGCCAGCAGTGGGGCCGTGACTAGCTACGAGCAGTACTTC
many | TRBJ2-7 | TRBV6-2/TRBV6-3 | - | CASSYPDHRPRQGSEGYEQYF | TGTGCCAGCAGTTACCCTGACCACCGTCCACGACAGGGATCGGAGGGCTACGAGCAGTACTTC
many | TRBJ1-3 | TRBV5-1 | TRBD1 | CASRDRAAGNTIYF | TGCGCCAGCAGGGACAGGGCAGCCGGAAACACCATATATTTT
- | TRBJ1-5 | TRBV7-2 | - | CASTRDRNQPQHF | TGTGCCAGCACCCGAGACAGAAATCAGCCCCAGCATTTT
many | TRBJ2-3 | TRBV28 | TRBD2 | CASSQTSGISDTQYF | TGTGCCAGCAGTCAAACTAGCGGGATATCGGATACGCAGTATTTT
- | TRBJ1-1 | TRBV2 | - | CASSERGRVTEAFF | TGTGCCAGCAGTGAGAGAGGGCGCGTTACTGAAGCTTTCTTT
many | TRBJ1-2 | TRBV20-1 | TRBD1 | CSASPGGDGYTF | TGCAGTGCTAGTCCAGGGGGCGATGGCTACACCTTC
once | TRBJ1-5 | TRBV5-1 | - | CASSLDPSINQPQHF | TGCGCCAGCAGCTTGGATCCTTCCATCAATCAGCCCCAGCATTTT
many | TRBJ2-3 | TRBV9 | TRBD2 | CASSVDLGGSNTQYF | TGTGCCAGCAGCGTCGACCTGGGCGGGAGTAATACGCAGTATTTT
once | TRBJ2-1 | TRBV30 | TRBD2 | CAWSIGGIYNEQFF | TGTGCCTGGAGTATCGGGGGGATCTACAATGAGCAGTTCTTC
- | TRBJ2-1 | TRBV11-2 | - | CASSLGGGTYNEQFF | TGTGCCAGCAGCCTGGGGGGCGGAACCTACAATGAGCAGTTCTTC
many | TRBJ2-7 | TRBV5-8 | TRBD1 | CASSLDRGLEQYF | TGTGCCAGCAGCTTGGACAGGGGCCTGGAGCAGTACTTC
medium-sized | TRBJ1-2 | TRBV2 | TRBD1 | CASRDTGTGGYGYTF | TGTGCCAGCAGAGATACCGGGACAGGGGGCTATGGCTACACCTTC
many | TRBJ1-1 | TRBV24-1 | - | CATRRQREAFF | TGTGCCACCAGGCGTCAACGCGAAGCTTTCTTT
many | TRBJ1-2 | TRBV12-3/TRBV12-4 | - | CASSFVQGRYGYTF | TGTGCCAGCAGTTTTGTACAGGGAAGGTATGGCTACACCTTC
many | TRBJ2-1 | TRBV20-1 | TRBD2 | CSARVSGLASYNEQFF | TGCAGTGCTAGAGTATCGGGACTAGCGAGTTACAATGAGCAGTTCTTC
many | TRBJ2-1 | TRBV9 | TRBD2 | CASSVATRGINEQFF | TGTGCCAGCAGCGTAGCCACGCGGGGGATTAATGAGCAGTTCTTC
few | TRBJ2-3 | TRBV6-5 | - | CAGSPVGIADYTYTQYF | TGTGCCGGCAGTCCCGTCGGGATAGCTGACTACACATATACGCAGTATTTT
many | TRBJ1-1 | TRBV5-5 | - | CASSLYGGQGTEAFF | TGTGCCAGCAGCTTGTATGGGGGGCAAGGCACTGAAGCTTTCTTT
many | TRBJ2-2 | TRBV12-3/TRBV12-4 | - | CASRNRAGNTGELFF | TGTGCCAGCAGAAACAGGGCGGGGAACACCGGGGAGCTGTTTTTT
- | TRBJ2-2 | TRBV7-9 | TRBD2 | CASSPSGGAAGELFF | TGTGCCAGCAGCCCCAGCGGGGGGGCCGCCGGGGAGCTGTTTTTT
few | TRBJ2-5 | TRBV6-1 | - | CASNPSGDLGTKYF | TGTGCCAGCAACCCTTCAGGGGACTTAGGGACCAAGTACTTC
many | TRBJ2-5 | TRBV7-8 | TRBD1 | CATGQGKETQYF | TGTGCCACAGGACAGGGAAAAGAGACCCAGTACTTC
many | TRBJ2-3 | TRBV2 | - | CASSESVETRTSTDTQYF | TGTGCCAGCAGTGAAAGTGTGGAAACACGGACTAGCACAGATACGCAGTATTTT
- | TRBJ2-7 | TRBV20-1 | - | CSARSPRVYEQYF | TGCAGTGCTAGATCCCCCAGGGTCTACGAGCAGTACTTC